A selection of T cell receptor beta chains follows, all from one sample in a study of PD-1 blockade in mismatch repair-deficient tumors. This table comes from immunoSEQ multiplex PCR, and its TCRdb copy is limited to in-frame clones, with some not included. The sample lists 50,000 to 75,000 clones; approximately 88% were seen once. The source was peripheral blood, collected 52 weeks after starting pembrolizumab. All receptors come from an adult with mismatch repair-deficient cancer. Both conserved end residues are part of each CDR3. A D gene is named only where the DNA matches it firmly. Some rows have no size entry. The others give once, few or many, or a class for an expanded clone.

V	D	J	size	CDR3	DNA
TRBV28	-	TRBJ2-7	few	CASSLGPTSSYEQYF	TGTGCCAGCAGTCTAGGTCCAACTAGCTCCTACGAGCAGTACTTC
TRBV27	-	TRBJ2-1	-	CASSLAGGSSYNEQFF	TGTGCCAGCAGTTTAGCAGGGGGGAGCTCCTACAATGAGCAGTTCTTC
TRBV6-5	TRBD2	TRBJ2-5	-	CASSGTSGKETQYF	TGTGCCAGCAGCGGGACTAGCGGGAAAGAGACCCAGTACTTC
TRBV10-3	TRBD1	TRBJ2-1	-	CATRTGGEEQFF	TGTGCCACCAGGACAGGGGGCGAGGAGCAGTTCTTC
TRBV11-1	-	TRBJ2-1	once	CASTPTRLSEQFF	TGTGCCAGCACCCCGACTCGCCTGAGTGAGCAGTTCTTC
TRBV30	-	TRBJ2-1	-	CAWSVGVYNEQFF	TGTGCCTGGAGTGTAGGGGTCTACAATGAGCAGTTCTTC
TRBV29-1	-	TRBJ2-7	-	CSVEEGGRDEQYF	TGCAGCGTTGAGGAGGGGGGTAGGGACGAGCAGTACTTC
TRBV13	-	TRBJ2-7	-	CASSLESAGTYEQYF	TGTGCCAGCAGCTTAGAGAGTGCAGGGACCTACGAGCAGTACTTC
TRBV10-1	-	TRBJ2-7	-	CASNRENWTYEQYF	TGCGCCAGCAACCGGGAGAACTGGACCTACGAGCAGTACTTC
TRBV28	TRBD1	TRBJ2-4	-	CASAMGQGGTKNIQYF	TGTGCCAGCGCCATGGGACAGGGTGGTACCAAAAACATTCAGTACTTC
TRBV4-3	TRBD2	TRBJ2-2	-	CASSQDTGAGGPNGELFF	TGCGCCAGCAGCCAAGATACGGGAGCGGGAGGGCCTAACGGGGAGCTGTTTTTT
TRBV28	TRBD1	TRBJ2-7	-	CASSSVDRALQGTLYEQYF	TGTGCCAGCAGTTCGGTGGACAGGGCTCTCCAAGGGACGCTCTACGAGCAGTACTTC
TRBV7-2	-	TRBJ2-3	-	CASSLGVADTQYF	TGTGCCAGCAGCTTAGGAGTTGCAGATACGCAGTATTTT
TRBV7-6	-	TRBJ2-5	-	CASTVLLGARDQYF	TGTGCCAGCACCGTTCTTTTGGGGGCAAGAGACCAGTACTTC
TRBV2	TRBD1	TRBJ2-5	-	CASDSRQGALETQYF	TGTGCCAGCGACTCGAGACAGGGGGCTTTAGAGACCCAGTACTTC